Following are 2 T cell receptor beta chains from one sample sequenced in a study of blood T cells in healthy people across ages. Primers used in a second PCR of roughly 7 to 12 cycles were a sample-barcoded 5' primer and a J-beta primer mix. TCRdb re-called the 5' RACE reads through MiXCR, storing one row per CDR3 protein. Among approximately 960,000 distinct CDR3 sequences, 25% to 35% were seen once, and the ten largest hold 9.5% to 13%. These data were also filed under a second study, of T cells of mothers and their children.

Sequenced: blood. The receptors come from a woman in her thirties or forties in good health.

The chain is built from TRBV4-2 and TRBJ2-2; possible D gene TRBD1, 5 bases. CDR3 length: 15 residues. The V end was cut by 2 bases, the J end by 1 base, with 8 bases between. The germline V gene encodes CDR1 LGHNA and CDR2 YNFKEQ. The chain's CDR3 is CASSQTTGNTGELFF. The DNA of the CDR3 is TGTGCCAGCAGCCAAACCACAGGGAACACCGGGGAGCTGTTTTTT.

V and J are TRBV14 and TRBJ2-7; perhaps D is TRBD1 or TRBD2 (5 bases each). The germline V gene encodes CDR1 SGHDN and CDR2 FVKESK. This CDR3 has 12 amino acids. Trimming pared 1 base from V and 13 bases from J, leaving 14 bases between. The CDR3 coding sequence is TGTGCCAGCAGCCAAGGGTCCGGGACGCGCTACTTC. Translation gives CASSQGSGTRYF.